This paragraph reports one T cell receptor beta chain. This sample was included in a study of T cell changes during pregnancy in multiple sclerosis. The germline V gene has CDR1 MGHDK and CDR2 SYGVNS. The CDR3 is 17 amino acids. J gave up 4 bases and V 1 base, and 13 bases lay outside the gene matches. Generated by immunoSEQ multiplex PCR, the TCRdb table keeps only in-frame clones and is missing some. Of 69,000 or so clones detected, about 91% appear once; the ten largest clones hold roughly 0.3%. The TCR comes from a female donor in good health, enrolled as a control in a pregnancy study. Specimen: CD4+ T cells from peripheral blood mononuclear cells, collected in the third trimester of pregnancy. The V call is TRBV25-1, the J call TRBJ2-7; 7 positions agree with TRBD1. CDR3 amino acids: CASSEFPQTGSGYEQYF. CDR3 nucleotides: TGTGCCAGCAGTGAATTCCCCCAGACAGGGTCTGGGTACGAGCAGTACTTC.